This T cell receptor beta chain was observed in a study of identical twins. The study, taken as a whole, reports: Possibly, invariant MAIT and iNKT cells partly confounded zero-insertion analyses.

MiXCR, run by TCRdb on the 5' RACE reads, gives a single entry per CDR3 protein. Among more than 650,000 distinct CDR3 sequences listed, roughly 6% were seen once. As concerns this clonotype: Its antigen is not identified.

V gave up 0 bases and J gave up 4 bases; unmatched junction bases: 10. The CDR3 has 16 residues. Germline V gene sequence: CDR1 SQVTM, CDR2 ANQGSEA. Source material: naive T cells sorted from blood. This receptor was obtained from a man younger than 35 in good health. V gene TRBV29-1 combines with J gene TRBJ1-2, with 8 nucleotides matching TRBD1. The CDR3 here is CSVEDTLTGGPYGYTF. The CDR3 DNA reads TGCAGCGTTGAAGATACCCTAACAGGGGGGCCCTATGGCTACACCTTC.